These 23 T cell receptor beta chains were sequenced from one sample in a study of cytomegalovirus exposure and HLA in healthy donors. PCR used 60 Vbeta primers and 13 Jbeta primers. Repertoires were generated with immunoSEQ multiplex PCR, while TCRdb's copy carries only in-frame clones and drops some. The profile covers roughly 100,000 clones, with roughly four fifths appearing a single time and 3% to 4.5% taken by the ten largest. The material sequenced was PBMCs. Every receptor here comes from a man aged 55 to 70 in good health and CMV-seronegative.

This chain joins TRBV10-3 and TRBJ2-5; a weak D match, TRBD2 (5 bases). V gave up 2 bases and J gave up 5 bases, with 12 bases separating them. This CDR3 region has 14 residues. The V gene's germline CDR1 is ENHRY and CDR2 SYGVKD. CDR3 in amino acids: CAISEGLPEETQYF. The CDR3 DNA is TGTGCCATCAGTGAGGGACTGCCCGAGGAGACCCAGTACTTC.

CDR3 nucleotide sequence: TGTGCCAGCAGTATCCGGGACAGGGGTGTCGAGACCCAGTACTTC. This gives the protein CASSIRDRGVETQYF. This sequence joins TRBV5-6 and TRBJ2-5, with 10 bases lining up with TRBD1. This CDR3 comprises 15 residues. Germline V gene sequence: CDR1 SGHDT, CDR2 YYEEEE. V was pared by 5 bases and J by 5 bases, with 9 bases of the junction left unmatched.

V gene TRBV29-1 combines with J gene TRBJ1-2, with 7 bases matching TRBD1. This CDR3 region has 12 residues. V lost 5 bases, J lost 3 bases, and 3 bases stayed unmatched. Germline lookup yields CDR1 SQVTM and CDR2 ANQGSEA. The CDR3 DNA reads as TGCAGCGTTAACAGGGGAGACTATGGCTACACCTTC. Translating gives CSVNRGDYGYTF.

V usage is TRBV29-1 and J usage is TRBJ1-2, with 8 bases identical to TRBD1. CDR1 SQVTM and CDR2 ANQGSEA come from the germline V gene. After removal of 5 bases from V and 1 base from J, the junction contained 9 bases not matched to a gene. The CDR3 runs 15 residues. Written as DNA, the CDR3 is TGCAGCGTTTTCCGACAGGGGCAGATTAACTATGGCTACACCTTC. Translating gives CSVFRQGQINYGYTF.

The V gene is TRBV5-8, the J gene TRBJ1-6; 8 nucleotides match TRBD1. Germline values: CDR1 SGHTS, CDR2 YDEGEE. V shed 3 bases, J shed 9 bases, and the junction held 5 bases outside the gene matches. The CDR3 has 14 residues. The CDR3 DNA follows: TGTGCCAGCAGCTCGGGACAGGCGGGTTCACCCCTCCACTTT. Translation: CASSSGQAGSPLHF.

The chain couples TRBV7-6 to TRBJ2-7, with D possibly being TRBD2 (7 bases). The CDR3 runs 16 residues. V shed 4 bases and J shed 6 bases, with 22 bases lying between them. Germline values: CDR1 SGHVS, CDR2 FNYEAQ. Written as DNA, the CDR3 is TGTGCCAGCAGCTCCGGGAGAGGGGGGGCGGACCGCGAGCAGTACTTC. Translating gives CASSSGRGGADREQYF.

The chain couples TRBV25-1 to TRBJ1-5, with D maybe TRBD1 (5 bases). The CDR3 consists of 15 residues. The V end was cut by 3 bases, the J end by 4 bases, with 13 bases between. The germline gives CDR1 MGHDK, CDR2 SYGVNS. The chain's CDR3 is CASSDGQGSNQPQHF. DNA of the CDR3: TGTGCCAGCAGTGACGGACAAGGCTCTAATCAGCCCCAGCATTTT. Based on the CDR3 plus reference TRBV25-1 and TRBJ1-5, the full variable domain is EADIYQTPRYLVIGTGKKITLECSQTMGHDKMYWYQQDPGMELHLIHYSYGVNSTEKGDLSSESTVSRIRTEHFPLTLESARPSHTSQYLCASSDGQGSNQPQHFGDGTRLSIL.

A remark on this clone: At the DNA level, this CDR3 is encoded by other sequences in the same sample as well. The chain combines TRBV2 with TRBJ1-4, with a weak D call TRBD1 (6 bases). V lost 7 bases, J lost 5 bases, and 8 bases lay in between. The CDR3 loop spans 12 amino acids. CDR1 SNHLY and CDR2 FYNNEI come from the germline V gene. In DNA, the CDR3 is TGTGCCAGCAATAGGGGGAATGAAAAACTGTTTTTT. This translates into CASNRGNEKLFF.

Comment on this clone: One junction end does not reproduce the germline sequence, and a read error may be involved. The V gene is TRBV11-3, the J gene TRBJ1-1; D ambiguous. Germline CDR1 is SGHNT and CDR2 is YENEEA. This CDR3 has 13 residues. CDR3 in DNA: TGTGCCAGCAGCCAGGCCGCGAACGCTGAAGCTTTCTTT. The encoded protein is CASSQAANAEAFF.

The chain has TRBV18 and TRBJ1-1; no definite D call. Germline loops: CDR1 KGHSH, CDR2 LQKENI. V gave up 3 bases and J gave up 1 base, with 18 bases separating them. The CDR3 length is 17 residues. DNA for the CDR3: TGTGCCAGCTCACCTTTGGGCCCCGGAACCCCGAACACTGAAGCTTTCTTT. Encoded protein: CASSPLGPGTPNTEAFF.

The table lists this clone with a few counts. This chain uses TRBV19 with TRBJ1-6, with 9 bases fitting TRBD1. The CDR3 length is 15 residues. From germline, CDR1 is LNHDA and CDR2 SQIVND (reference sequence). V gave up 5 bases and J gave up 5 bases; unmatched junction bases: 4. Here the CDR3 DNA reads TGTGCCAGTAGTCTCCGGGACAGGGATAATTCACCCCTCCACTTT. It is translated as CASSLRDRDNSPLHF.

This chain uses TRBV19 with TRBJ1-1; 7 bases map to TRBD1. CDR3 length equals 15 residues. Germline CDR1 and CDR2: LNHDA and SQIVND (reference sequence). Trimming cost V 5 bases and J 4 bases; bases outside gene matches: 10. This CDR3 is CASSARQGLVTEAFF. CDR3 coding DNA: TGTGCCAGTAGTGCAAGACAGGGCCTGGTCACTGAAGCTTTCTTT.

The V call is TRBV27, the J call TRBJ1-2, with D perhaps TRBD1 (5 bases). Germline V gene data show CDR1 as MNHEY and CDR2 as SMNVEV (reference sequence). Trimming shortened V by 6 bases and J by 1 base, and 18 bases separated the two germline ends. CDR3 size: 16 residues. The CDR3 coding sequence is TGTGCCAGCAGATCCCACCAGCAGGGTGTTAACTATGGCTACACCTTC. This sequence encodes CASRSHQQGVNYGYTF.

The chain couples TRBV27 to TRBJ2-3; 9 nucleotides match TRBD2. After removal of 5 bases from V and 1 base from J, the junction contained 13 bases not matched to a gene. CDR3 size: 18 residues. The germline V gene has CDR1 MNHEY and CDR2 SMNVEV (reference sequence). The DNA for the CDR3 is TGTGCCAGCAGTACCGTACTTTCGGAGCGGGGGGGCACAGATACGCAGTATTTT. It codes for CASSTVLSERGGTDTQYF.

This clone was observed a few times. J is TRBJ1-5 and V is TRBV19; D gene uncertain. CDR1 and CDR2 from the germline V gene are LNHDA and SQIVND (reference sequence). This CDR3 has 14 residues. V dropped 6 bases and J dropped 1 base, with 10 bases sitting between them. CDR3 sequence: CASRGLESNQPQHF. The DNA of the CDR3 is TGTGCCAGTAGAGGACTCGAAAGCAATCAGCCCCAGCATTTT.

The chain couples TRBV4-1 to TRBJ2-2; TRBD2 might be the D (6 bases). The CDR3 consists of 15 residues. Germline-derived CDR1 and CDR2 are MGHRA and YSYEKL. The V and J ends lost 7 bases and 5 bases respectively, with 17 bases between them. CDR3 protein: CASNRPLGGTGELFF. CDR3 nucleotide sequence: TGCGCCAGCAATCGGCCCTTAGGAGGGACCGGGGAGCTGTTTTTT.

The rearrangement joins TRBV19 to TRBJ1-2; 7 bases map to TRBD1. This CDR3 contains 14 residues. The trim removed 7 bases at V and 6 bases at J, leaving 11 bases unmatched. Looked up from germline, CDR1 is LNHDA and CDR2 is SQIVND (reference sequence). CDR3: CASMAAQGYDGYTF. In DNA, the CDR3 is TGTGCCAGTATGGCGGCACAGGGGTATGATGGCTACACCTTC.

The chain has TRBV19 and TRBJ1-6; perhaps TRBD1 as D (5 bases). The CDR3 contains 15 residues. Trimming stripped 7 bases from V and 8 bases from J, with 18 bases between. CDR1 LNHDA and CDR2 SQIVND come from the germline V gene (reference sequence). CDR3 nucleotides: TGTGCCAGTAATGATCGTCCGGGGGGACATTCACCCCTCCACTTT. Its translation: CASNDRPGGHSPLHF.

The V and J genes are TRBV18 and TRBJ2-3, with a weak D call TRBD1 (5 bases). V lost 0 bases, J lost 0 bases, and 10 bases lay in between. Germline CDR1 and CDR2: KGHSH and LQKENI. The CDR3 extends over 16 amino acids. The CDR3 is CASSPPGVTSTDTQYF. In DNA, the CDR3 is TGTGCCAGCTCACCACCAGGGGTTACGAGCACAGATACGCAGTATTTT.

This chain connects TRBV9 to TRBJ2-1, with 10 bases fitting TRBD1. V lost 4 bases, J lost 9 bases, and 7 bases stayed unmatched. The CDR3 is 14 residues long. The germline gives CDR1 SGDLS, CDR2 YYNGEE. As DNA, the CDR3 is TGTGCCAGCAGCTACAGACAGGGGGCGAGTGAGCAGTTCTTC. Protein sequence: CASSYRQGASEQFF. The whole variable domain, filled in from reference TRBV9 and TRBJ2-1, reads DSGVTQTPKHLITATGQRVTLRCSPRSGDLSVYWYQQSLDQGLQFLIQYYNGEERAKGNILERFSAQQFPDLHSELNLSSLELGDSALYFCASSYRQGASEQFFGPGTRLTVL.

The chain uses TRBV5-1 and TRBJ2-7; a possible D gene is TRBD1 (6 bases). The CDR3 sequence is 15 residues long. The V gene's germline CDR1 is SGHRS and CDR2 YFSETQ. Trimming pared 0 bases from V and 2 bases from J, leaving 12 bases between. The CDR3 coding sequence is TGCGCCAGCAGCTTGGCCCCGACAGGAACCTACGAGCAGTACTTC. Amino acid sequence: CASSLAPTGTYEQYF.

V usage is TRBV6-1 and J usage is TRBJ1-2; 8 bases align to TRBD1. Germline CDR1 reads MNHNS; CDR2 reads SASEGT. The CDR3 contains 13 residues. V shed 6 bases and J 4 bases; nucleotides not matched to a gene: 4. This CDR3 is CASSRQGPYGYTF. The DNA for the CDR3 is TGTGCCAGCAGCCGACAGGGGCCCTATGGCTACACCTTC.

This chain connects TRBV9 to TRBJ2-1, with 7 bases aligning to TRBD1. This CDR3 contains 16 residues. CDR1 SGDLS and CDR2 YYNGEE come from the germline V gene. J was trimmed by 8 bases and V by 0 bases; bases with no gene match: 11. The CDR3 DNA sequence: TGTGCCAGCAGCGTAGGAGGGGGCGCGAACTGGGATGAGCAGTTCTTC. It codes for CASSVGGGANWDEQFF.